The rows below give T cell receptor beta chains drawn from one sample of a study of T cell repertoires in cytomegalovirus infection. TCRdb re-analysed the reads in MiXCR, keeping a single row per CDR3 protein. The data show around 440,000 distinct CDR3 sequences, around 10% seen once. Sequencing input: PBMCs. Source of these receptors: a human donor in good health (CMV status not recorded). Some clones in this sample may be carry-over from other donors' samples. Both conserved end residues are part of each CDR3.

j_gene	v_gene	CDR3aa
TRBJ1-2	TRBV7-9	CASSLTTGGMDGYTF
TRBJ2-5	TRBV7-2	CASSLAVRETQYF
TRBJ2-5	TRBV29-1	CSVDPVSETQYF
TRBJ2-2	TRBV10-2	CASSFLAGGPKSSNGELFF
TRBJ1-1	TRBV6-1	CASTQETEAFF
TRBJ2-6	TRBV20-1	CSARDTRWGGPGSGANVLTF
TRBJ2-1	TRBV20-1	CSARPDSYNEQFF
TRBJ1-1	TRBV7-8	CASSLEQLNTEAFF
TRBJ2-3	TRBV7-2	CASSSAHHTDTQYF
TRBJ2-2	TRBV28	CASSFGGNAGELFF
TRBJ1-1	TRBV12-3/TRBV12-4	CASSRGGSVNTEAFF
TRBJ1-6	TRBV6-5	CASTNPGAGNSPLHF
TRBJ2-7	TRBV11-1	CASSRSRDSPYEQYF
TRBJ2-6	TRBV2	CASSGRVPTSANVLTF
TRBJ1-5	TRBV6-8	CASNKGIQPQHF
TRBJ2-1	TRBV29-1	CSVEEGSLSSYNEQFF
TRBJ2-1	TRBV25-1	CASSDFGLADF
TRBJ2-5	TRBV5-4	CASSFGGYGETQYF
TRBJ2-2	TRBV2	CASKGLATNTGELFF
TRBJ1-1	TRBV7-9	CASSFQGRNTEAFF
TRBJ2-1	TRBV12-5	CASGFGTGRNEQFF
TRBJ2-7	TRBV2	CASSIGGGAWDEQYF
TRBJ2-1	TRBV7-3	CASSLQGSSYNEQFF